Below, 5 T cell receptor beta chains from the same sample are listed, as sequenced in a study of T cell clones after liver transplantation. TCRdb's table, derived via immunoSEQ multiplex PCR, lists solely in-frame clones and lacks some. Among about 45,000 clones listed, just over 85% were seen once. The material was CD4+ T cells from blood, obtained 24 months after liver transplant. The receptors shown here come from a human patient who received a liver transplant. Some T cells may originate from the graft donor.

The gene calls are TRBV7-8 and TRBJ2-1, with D possibly TRBD2 on 6 matching bases. V was cut by 5 bases and J by 8 bases, with 16 bases left in between. The CDR3 runs to 14 residues. Per the germline V gene, CDR1 is SGHVS and CDR2 is FQNEAQ. The DNA of the CDR3 is TGTGCCAGCAGCCGGACACCGGGAGTGGATGAGCAGTTCTTC. Translating it yields CASSRTPGVDEQFF.

This CDR3 reads CASSLWQGGGYTF. In DNA form, the CDR3 reads TGTGCCAGCAGTTTATGGCAGGGGGGTGGCTACACCTTC. The chain couples TRBV27 to TRBJ1-2, with 7 bases matching TRBD1. Trimming at V came to 1 base and at J to 7 bases, leaving 3 bases not matched to a gene. Per germline, CDR1 MNHEY and CDR2 SMNVEV (reference sequence). The CDR3 contains 13 residues.

This clone was found a few times. The chain has TRBV6-1 and TRBJ2-4; TRBD1 is a possible D gene (5 bases). Per the germline V gene, CDR1 is MNHNS and CDR2 is SASEGT. CDR3 size: 16 residues. The V gene lost 4 bases and the J gene lost 2 bases, with 15 bases spanning the gap. CDR3 in DNA: TGTGCCAGCAGTGCCTACGATCAGGGAACCAAAAACATTCAGTACTTC. Translation: CASSAYDQGTKNIQYF.

This chain links TRBV5-4 with TRBJ2-1; 7 positions agree with TRBD2. Trimming at V came to 3 bases and at J to 5 bases, leaving 8 bases not matched to a gene. The CDR3 covers 15 residues. The germline gives CDR1 SGHNT, CDR2 YYREEE (reference sequence). DNA for the CDR3: TGTGCCAGCAGCTCCCGGGGGGACGGAAACAATGAGCAGTTCTTC. Its translation: CASSSRGDGNNEQFF.

CDR3 sequence reads: CASRTPSGGEDTQYF. The DNA for the CDR3 is TGTGCCAGCCGGACACCTAGCGGGGGGGAAGATACGCAGTATTTT. V is TRBV7-8 and J is TRBJ2-3; TRBD2 agrees at 12 bases. Trimming cost V 8 bases and J 5 bases; bases outside gene matches: 8. Germline V gives CDR1 SGHVS, CDR2 FQNEAQ. The CDR3 contains 15 residues.